A selection of T cell receptor beta chains follows, all from one sample in a study of CD8 T cells in Susac syndrome. MiXCR, run by TCRdb on the immunoSEQ multiplex PCR reads, gives a single entry per CDR3 protein. Of about 200,000 distinct CDR3 sequences in the sample, about 95% are singletons; the top ten hold just under 0.095%. The material sequenced was CD4+ T cells from PBMCs. These receptors originate from a human donor with multiple sclerosis. The CDR3 runs from the conserved cysteine through the conserved F or W. D genes are given only for firm matches. Only some rows state a clone size, as once, few, many or a class for expanded clones.

>NA|NA|TRBJ2-7|TRBV3-1
CASSQANGLTYEQYF
TGTGCCAGCAGCCAAGCCAACGGGTTAACCTACGAGCAGTACTTC
>NA|TRBD2|TRBJ2-7|TRBV10-3
CAMKAGVAYEQYF
TGTGCCATGAAAGCGGGGGTGGCCTACGAGCAGTACTTC
>NA|NA|TRBJ2-7|TRBV20-1
CSARVGQRDYEQYF
TGCAGTGCTAGAGTAGGACAGCGGGACTACGAGCAGTACTTC
>NA|NA|TRBJ2-7|TRBV4-2
CASSQVSSFDYEQYF
TGTGCCAGCAGCCAAGTGAGTAGCTTCGACTACGAGCAGTACTTC
>NA|NA|TRBJ2-1|TRBV4-2
CASSPQNYNEQFF
TGTGCCAGCAGCCCACAGAATTACAATGAGCAGTTCTTC
>few|NA|TRBJ2-1|TRBV30
CAWRKPSGYEQFF
TGTGCCTGGAGAAAACCAAGCGGCTATGAGCAGTTCTTC
>NA|NA|TRBJ2-5|TRBV9
CASSVSPSQETQYF
TGTGCCAGCAGCGTGAGTCCCAGCCAAGAGACCCAGTACTTC
>NA|NA|TRBJ2-7|TRBV6-5
CASRAGLGASEQYF
TGTGCCAGCAGGGCCGGACTGGGAGCGAGCGAGCAGTACTTC
>NA|TRBD1|TRBJ2-5|TRBV6-2/TRBV6-3
CASRLYRGETQYF
TGTGCCAGCAGACTATACAGGGGAGAGACCCAGTACTTC
>NA|NA|TRBJ2-3|TRBV20-1
CSARDAGSADTQYF
TGCAGTGCTAGAGATGCGGGGAGCGCAGATACGCAGTATTTT
>NA|NA|TRBJ1-5|TRBV12-3/TRBV12-4
CASSLGRVNQPQHF
TGTGCCAGCAGTTTAGGACGGGTCAATCAGCCCCAGCATTTT
>NA|TRBD2|TRBJ2-5|TRBV20-1
CSARASGSWETQYF
TGCAGTGCTAGGGCTAGCGGGAGCTGGGAGACCCAGTACTTC
>NA|NA|TRBJ1-2|TRBV7-9
CASSPGRFVLGNYGYTF
TGTGCCAGCAGCCCCGGACGCTTCGTGTTGGGGAACTATGGCTACACCTTC
>NA|TRBD1|TRBJ1-1|TRBV29-1
CSVDDRVDTEAFF
TGCAGCGTTGATGACAGGGTCGACACTGAAGCTTTCTTT
>NA|TRBD2|TRBJ2-5|TRBV18
CASSRSGRAQETQYF
TGTGCCAGCTCCCGTAGCGGGAGGGCCCAAGAGACCCAGTACTTC
>NA|NA|TRBJ1-6|TRBV5-8
CASSLQQGPNSPLHF
TGTGCCAGCAGCTTGCAACAGGGACCTAATTCACCCCTCCACTTT
>NA|TRBD2|TRBJ2-2|TRBV7-2
CASSKGGLAGGNTGELFF
TGTGCCAGCAGCAAAGGGGGACTAGCGGGAGGAAACACCGGGGAGCTGTTTTTT
>once|NA|TRBJ2-7|TRBV19
CASSVTYRGRALEQYF
TGTGCCAGTAGTGTCACCTACAGGGGGAGGGCGCTCGAGCAGTACTTC
>NA|NA|TRBJ2-7|TRBV18
CASSPSGFGSGIYEQYF
TGTGCCAGCTCACCGTCGGGGTTTGGGAGCGGCATCTACGAGCAGTACTTC
>NA|NA|TRBJ2-7|TRBV13
CASSFVRRGGYF
TGTGCCAGCAGCTTTGTACGTAGGGGTGGGTACTTC
>NA|NA|TRBJ1-1|TRBV5-6
CASSLIWGEAFF
TGTGCCAGCAGCTTGATATGGGGTGAAGCTTTCTTT
>once|TRBD1|TRBJ1-1|TRBV20-1
CSARTGGQNTEAFF
TGCAGTGCTAGAACAGGGGGCCAGAACACTGAAGCTTTCTTT
>NA|NA|TRBJ2-1|TRBV3-1
CASSQDSGGRVNEQFF
TGTGCCAGCAGCCAAGATAGTGGGGGACGTGTGAATGAGCAGTTCTTC
>NA|NA|TRBJ2-5|TRBV4-1
CASSRDVEETQYF
TGCGCCAGCAGTCGGGACGTTGAAGAGACCCAGTACTTC
>once|NA|TRBJ2-1|TRBV20-1
CSATKYNEQFF
TGCAGTGCTACAAAGTACAATGAGCAGTTCTTC
>NA|TRBD2|TRBJ2-1|TRBV7-2
CASSSRAAGGEQFF
TGTGCCAGCAGCTCACGGGCGGCGGGAGGGGAGCAGTTCTTC
>NA|TRBD1|TRBJ1-5|TRBV19
CASGPPGQGASNQPQHF
TGTGCCAGTGGACCCCCCGGGCAGGGGGCGAGCAATCAGCCCCAGCATTTT
>NA|TRBD2|TRBJ2-3|TRBV5-4
CASSISGRGADTQYF
TGTGCCAGCAGCATAAGCGGGAGGGGTGCAGATACGCAGTATTTT
>NA|NA|TRBJ1-2|TRBV29-1
CSVAVGRNPNGYTF
TGCAGCGTTGCAGTCGGACGGAATCCAAATGGCTACACCTTC
>NA|NA|TRBJ2-3|TRBV29-1
CSGHGGFTDTQYF
TGCAGCGGTCATGGGGGGTTCACAGATACGCAGTATTTT
>NA|NA|TRBJ2-1|TRBV28
CASSLSFGEQFF
TGTGCCAGCAGTTTAAGCTTCGGTGAGCAGTTCTTC